Below, 15 T cell receptor beta chains from the same sample are listed, as sequenced in a study of T cells in Graves' hyperthyroidism and ophthalmopathy. RNA transcripts provided the source from which TCR beta CDR3 regions were amplified. HTBI primers were the set used in a first-round RT-PCR of the TCR CDR3. TCRdb re-called the multiplex PCR reads through MiXCR, storing one row per CDR3 protein. Among about 690,000 distinct CDR3 sequences listed, roughly 17% were seen once. What was sequenced was blood. The source is a man in his forties or fifties with Graves' hyperthyroidism.

This clonotype was seen ten or more times. The chain carries TRBV5-1 and TRBJ2-3; D gene unclear. Germline CDR1 is SGHRS and CDR2 is YFSETQ. The germline V and J ends were trimmed by 1 base and 2 bases, with 8 bases remaining between them. The CDR3 length is 14 residues. The CDR3 DNA reads TGCGCCAGCAGCTTGAGTCAGTACACAGATACGCAGTATTTT. This codes for CASSLSQYTDTQYF.

Many counts were recorded for this clonotype. The chain couples TRBV28 to TRBJ2-7, with TRBD1 identical over 7 bases. Per the germline V gene, CDR1 is MDHEN and CDR2 is SYDVKM. This CDR3 spans 14 amino acids. Losses at the gene ends were 7 bases for V and 2 bases for J; bases not matched to a gene: 8. DNA for the CDR3: TGTGCCAGCATGTCGGGACAGCCTACCTACGAGCAGTACTTC. Translating gives CASMSGQPTYEQYF.

This clonotype was seen a few times. This chain links TRBV2 with TRBJ2-1; 8 bases fit TRBD1. Germline CDR1 SNHLY, CDR2 FYNNEI. The CDR3 loop spans 15 amino acids. Trimming at V came to 4 bases and at J to 7 bases, leaving 9 bases not matched to a gene. The CDR3 bases are TGTGCCAGCAGTGGCCTCTGGCAGGGGGCGAATGAGCAGTTCTTC. This translates into CASSGLWQGANEQFF.

This chain joins TRBV7-3 and TRBJ2-2, with D unresolved. The V gene's germline CDR1 is SGHTA and CDR2 FQGTGA. Trimming removed 2 bases from V and 4 bases from J, with 8 bases in between. There are 14 residues in the CDR3. CDR3 amino acids: CASSLAAPTGELFF. CDR3 DNA: TGTGCCAGCAGCTTAGCCGCTCCCACCGGGGAGCTGTTTTTT.

This clonotype turned up a few times. This chain joins TRBV5-4 and TRBJ1-2, with D uncertain. V dropped 0 bases and J dropped 5 bases, with 17 bases sitting between them. The CDR3 has 16 residues. Germline CDR1 SGHNT, CDR2 YYREEE (reference sequence). CDR3 nucleotide sequence: TGTGCCAGCAGCTTGGAGGTAGCGGCAACTACTTATGGCTACACCTTC. Its translation: CASSLEVAATTYGYTF.

This clonotype was seen more than once but under ten times. The CDR3 nucleotides are TGTGCCAGTGGGCCTGCCAAGAACACTGAAGCTTTCTTT. Its protein is CASGPAKNTEAFF. The V gene is TRBV19, the J gene TRBJ1-1; no clear D gene. Trimming removed 8 bases from V and 1 base from J, with 11 bases in between. CDR1 and CDR2 (germline): LNHDA, SQIVND (reference sequence). This CDR3 region has 13 residues.

There are a few counts of this clonotype. J is TRBJ2-1 and V is TRBV28; D possibly corresponds to TRBD1 (6 bases). This CDR3 has 14 amino acids. Germline-derived CDR1 and CDR2 are MDHEN and SYDVKM. V lost 6 bases to trimming and J lost 3 bases, with 12 bases between them. CDR3 sequence reads: CASSIDRNYNEQFF. The CDR3 region has the DNA TGTGCCAGCAGCATCGACAGGAACTACAATGAGCAGTTCTTC.

This clonotype was detected ten times or more. V usage is TRBV27 and J usage is TRBJ1-5; possibly TRBD1 for D (6 bases). V lost 4 bases and J lost 3, with 7 bases in between. The germline gives CDR1 MNHEY, CDR2 SMNVEV (reference sequence). This CDR3 has 13 residues. CDR3 protein: CASSWGPNQPQHF. In DNA, the CDR3 is TGTGCCAGCAGTTGGGGGCCCAATCAGCCCCAGCATTTT.

The chain employs TRBV29-1 and TRBJ1-5; tentative D call: TRBD1 (5 bases). Trimming cost V 8 bases and J 0 bases, with 17 bases left between them. This CDR3 has 15 amino acids. The germline CDR1 and CDR2 sequences are SQVTM and ANQGSEA. CDR3 in amino acids: CSPRGRNYSNQPQHF. For the CDR3, the DNA is TGCAGCCCTAGGGGACGGAATTATAGCAATCAGCCCCAGCATTTT.

To note about this clonotype: The CDR3 carries no conserved terminal phenylalanine or tryptophan, so it likely arises from a read error. This chain connects TRBV27 to TRBJ2-3; a possible D gene is TRBD2 (6 bases). In germline, CDR1 is MNHEY, CDR2 SMNVEV (reference sequence). The CDR3 has 16 residues. V was clipped by 5 bases and J by 5 bases, with 20 bases between them. The CDR3 DNA follows: TGTGCCAGCAGTCCCCATGGCAGGGAGGAGAGAGATACGCAGTATTCT. It specifies CASSPHGREERDTQYS.

The rearrangement links TRBV7-6 to TRBJ2-7; D assignment may be TRBD1 or TRBD2 (6 bases each). Trimming took off 1 base at V and 4 bases at J, with 17 bases between the two ends. Germline CDR1 is SGHVS and CDR2 is FNYEAQ. The CDR3 is 16 amino acids. CDR3 bases: TGTGCCAGCAGCTTAGAGGGGGGACCTAGCTTTTACGAGCAGTACTTC. It specifies CASSLEGGPSFYEQYF.

This clonotype was detected ten times or more. The rearrangement links TRBV19 to TRBJ2-5; 9 bases are a match to TRBD1. In germline, CDR1 is LNHDA, CDR2 SQIVND (reference sequence). The CDR3 contains 17 residues. J lost 1 base, V lost 7 bases, and 13 bases had no gene match. The CDR3 loop reads CASTPTGGERFQETQYF. The DNA for the CDR3 is TGTGCCAGTACTCCCACAGGGGGCGAACGGTTCCAAGAGACCCAGTACTTC.

The chain couples TRBV7-2 to TRBJ2-7, with TRBD1 as a possible D gene (6 bases). Germline loops: CDR1 SGHTA, CDR2 FQGNSA. Trimming pared 5 bases from V and 6 bases from J, leaving 17 bases between. The length of the CDR3 is 14 residues. DNA of the CDR3: TGTGCCAGCAGCCGACCCAGGGGTGTCGGCGAGCAGTACTTC. The encoded protein is CASSRPRGVGEQYF.

Of note for this clonotype: Given a much more abundant clone one base away, this may be a read error. J is TRBJ2-7 and V is TRBV2; D is undetermined. The germline CDR1 and CDR2 sequences are SNHLY and FYNNEI. This CDR3 is 15 amino acids long. V gave up 4 bases and J gave up 3 bases, with 16 bases separating them. The CDR3 coding sequence is TGTGCCAGCAGTGTGACGCTGCAGGTACTCTACGAGCAGTACTTC. It specifies CASSVTLQVLYEQYF.

J is TRBJ2-7 and V is TRBV7-2; no reliable D call. This CDR3 region has 13 residues. The ends were cut back, 4 bases at V and 4 bases at J, with 11 bases in the middle. Germline CDR1 and CDR2: SGHTA and FQGNSA. The CDR3 region is CASSSPNLYEQYF. Written as DNA, the CDR3 is TGTGCCAGCAGCTCTCCCAACTTATACGAGCAGTACTTC.